The 12 T cell receptor beta chains below come from one sample, sequenced in a study of OX40 agonist ivuxolimab in advanced cancers. TCRdb's table, derived via immunoSEQ multiplex PCR, lists solely in-frame clones and lacks some. The table includes about 99,000 clones, about 91% detected once. The material was CD4+ or CD8+ T cells sorted from blood, obtained in a trial of the OX40 agonist ivuxolimab. The receptors originated from an adult with an advanced solid tumor such as melanoma, head and neck, liver or kidney cancer.

The J gene is TRBJ2-1, the V gene TRBV5-7; D might be TRBD2 (7 bases). TRBV5-7 is given ORF status, its function remaining uncertain. This CDR3 is built from 14 residues. V lost 6 bases to trimming and J lost 7 bases, with 17 bases between them. CDR3 residues: CASKPSEGGNEQFF. CDR3 DNA sequence: TGTGCCAGCAAGCCCAGCGAGGGGGGGAATGAGCAGTTCTTC.

This chain connects TRBV13 to TRBJ2-1; either TRBD1 or TRBD2 may fit D (5 bases each). CDR3 length: 21 amino acids. Germline-derived CDR1 and CDR2 are PRHDT and FYEKMQ (reference sequence). The V gene lost 3 bases and the J gene lost 9 bases, with 36 bases spanning the gap. The CDR3: CASSLIRGRGSHRTGLSEQFF. Written as DNA, the CDR3 is TGTGCCAGCAGCTTGATCCGGGGAAGGGGTTCCCACAGGACTGGTTTGAGTGAGCAGTTCTTC.

The count of this clone is one. The V and J genes are TRBV5-1 and TRBJ2-5; possibly TRBD1 for D (6 bases). Germline CDR1 and CDR2: SGHRS and YFSETQ. V lost 2 bases and J 4 bases, leaving 15 bases between the germline ends. The CDR3 is 15 amino acids. The DNA for the CDR3 is TGCGCCAGCAGCTTAATCCAGGGGTTGGGAGAGACCCAGTACTTC. Encoded protein: CASSLIQGLGETQYF.

The V and J genes are TRBV27 and TRBJ1-1; TRBD1 aligns across 8 bases. The junction had 3 bases not matched to a gene; V was cut back by 5 bases and J by 4 bases. The CDR3 is 13 residues long. Per germline, CDR1 MNHEY and CDR2 SMNVEV (reference sequence). DNA for the CDR3: TGTGCCAGCAGTCGACAGGGGAGCACTGAAGCTTTCTTT. Translated: CASSRQGSTEAFF.

The chain recombines TRBV9 with TRBJ2-3, with a weak D call TRBD1 (7 bases). The length of the CDR3 is 16 residues. Trimming pared 0 bases from V and 9 bases from J, leaving 20 bases between. The germline V gene has CDR1 SGDLS and CDR2 YYNGEE. The CDR3 is CASSVEGQRDSGTQYF. The CDR3 bases are TGTGCCAGCAGCGTAGAGGGACAGAGGGACTCGGGGACGCAGTATTTT. The whole variable domain, filled in from reference TRBV9 and TRBJ2-3, reads DSGVTQTPKHLITATGQRVTLRCSPRSGDLSVYWYQQSLDQGLQFLIQYYNGEERAKGNILERFSAQQFPDLHSELNLSSLELGDSALYFCASSVEGQRDSGTQYFGPGTRLTVL.

CDR3 sequence reads: CASSLGGAVNTDTQYF. The CDR3 region has the DNA TGTGCCAGCAGCCTTGGGGGAGCGGTTAACACAGATACGCAGTATTTT. V usage is TRBV5-4 and J usage is TRBJ2-3; D may be TRBD1 or TRBD2 (5 bases each). Germline V gives CDR1 SGHNT, CDR2 YYREEE (reference sequence). The CDR3 covers 16 residues. Deletions cut 4 bases from V and 2 bases from J, with 17 bases between.

V gene TRBV5-4 combines with J gene TRBJ2-5; D is possibly TRBD2 (6 bases). The germline V gene has CDR1 SGHNT and CDR2 YYREEE (reference sequence). The V end lost 0 bases, the J end lost 1 base, and 7 bases lay between the germline ends. The CDR3 contains 14 residues. The CDR3 loop reads CASSLAGLQETQYF. CDR3 bases: TGTGCCAGCAGCTTGGCGGGACTCCAAGAGACCCAGTACTTC.

This rearrangement joins TRBV5-4 to TRBJ2-7; D ambiguous. CDR3 length: 13 amino acids. V dropped 2 bases and J dropped 3 bases, with 9 bases sitting between them. CDR1 is SGHNT and CDR2 is YYREEE in the germline V gene (reference sequence). The CDR3 loop is CASSLGSFYEQYF. CDR3 coding DNA: TGTGCCAGCAGCTTAGGCAGCTTCTACGAGCAGTACTTC.

The V and J genes are TRBV18 and TRBJ2-5, with 7 nucleotides matching TRBD1. This CDR3 contains 15 residues. In germline, CDR1 is KGHSH, CDR2 LQKENI. The J segment lost 2 bases and the V segment lost 3 bases, leaving 6 bases of the junction unmatched. This chain's CDR3 is CASSPRGTDQETQYF. Written as DNA, the CDR3 is TGTGCCAGCTCACCCAGGGGGACGGATCAAGAGACCCAGTACTTC.

The chain uses TRBV7-2 and TRBJ2-3, with D hard to call. In germline, CDR1 is SGHTA, CDR2 FQGNSA. The CDR3 length is 15 residues. V lost 0 bases, J lost 0 bases, and 7 bases lay in between. CDR3 in amino acids: CASSLARTSTDTQYF. CDR3 DNA sequence: TGTGCCAGCAGCTTAGCTAGAACGAGCACAGATACGCAGTATTTT.

This clone was counted a single time. The rearrangement uses TRBV5-1 and TRBJ2-1, with 9 bases aligning to TRBD2. Trimming removed 2 bases from V and 0 bases from J; junction bases left unmatched: 3. The CDR3 loop spans 16 amino acids. The V gene's germline CDR1 is SGHRS and CDR2 YFSETQ. The CDR3 sequence: CASSFALAGSYNEQFF. The CDR3 coding sequence is TGCGCCAGCAGCTTCGCACTAGCGGGCTCCTACAATGAGCAGTTCTTC. Full variable domain (missing parts from reference TRBV5-1 and TRBJ2-1): KAGVTQTPRYLIKTRGQQVTLSCSPISGHRSVSWYQQTPGQGLQFLFEYFSETQRNKGNFPGRFSGRQFSNSRSEMNVSTLELGDSALYLCASSFALAGSYNEQFFGPGTRLTVL.

This chain connects TRBV7-3 to TRBJ2-5, with 9 bases identical to TRBD2. The germline CDR1 and CDR2 sequences are SGHTA and FQGTGA. The trim removed 5 bases at V and 6 bases at J, leaving 7 bases unmatched. The CDR3 consists of 14 residues. CDR3: CASSNSGSQKTQYF. The CDR3 coding sequence is TGTGCCAGCAGCAATAGCGGGAGCCAGAAGACCCAGTACTTC.